A selection of T cell receptor beta chains follows, all from one sample in a study of CXCR3-negative and CXCR3-positive naive CD8 T cells. TCRdb reworked the 5' RACE reads into one entry per CDR3 protein, no DNA. There are more than 45,000 distinct CDR3 sequences in the sample, with roughly a quarter held by the top ten. Material: memory CD8+ T cells from blood. The receptors shown here come from a human donor in good health. Some clones in this sample may be carry-over from other donors' samples. Both conserved end residues are part of each CDR3. The order of the fields is CDR3 protein, V gene, J gene.

CDR3aa: CASSPLENRYNEQFF; v_gene: TRBV18; j_gene: TRBJ2-1
CDR3aa: CSVGGTAYEQYF; v_gene: TRBV29-1; j_gene: TRBJ2-7
CDR3aa: CASRAVGTELTYEQYF; v_gene: TRBV7-9; j_gene: TRBJ2-7
CDR3aa: CASAASGALSGANVLTF; v_gene: TRBV7-6; j_gene: TRBJ2-6
CDR3aa: CASSLDMYSTDTQYF; v_gene: TRBV5-1; j_gene: TRBJ2-3
CDR3aa: CSARDPGRGDTEAFF; v_gene: TRBV20-1; j_gene: TRBJ1-1
CDR3aa: CASSPPAGGSTDTQYF; v_gene: TRBV28; j_gene: TRBJ2-3
CDR3aa: CAWSFGYTEAFF; v_gene: TRBV30; j_gene: TRBJ1-1
CDR3aa: CASSPLGSVNTEAFF; v_gene: TRBV18; j_gene: TRBJ1-1
CDR3aa: CASSFQGDSYEQYF; v_gene: TRBV27; j_gene: TRBJ2-7
CDR3aa: CASSSRDSSYNEQFF; v_gene: TRBV27; j_gene: TRBJ2-1
CDR3aa: CASQIGTSYEQYF; v_gene: TRBV27; j_gene: TRBJ2-7
CDR3aa: CASSSGTWQGETQYF; v_gene: TRBV7-2; j_gene: TRBJ2-5
CDR3aa: CASSLSVGRAGDTQYF; v_gene: TRBV5-1; j_gene: TRBJ2-3
CDR3aa: CASSFLEGDNEKLFF; v_gene: TRBV28; j_gene: TRBJ1-4
CDR3aa: CASSGPGQSGAEAFF; v_gene: TRBV5-6; j_gene: TRBJ1-1
CDR3aa: CASTGVYEQYF; v_gene: TRBV28; j_gene: TRBJ2-7
CDR3aa: CSARVEAALGEQYF; v_gene: TRBV20-1; j_gene: TRBJ2-7
CDR3aa: CSVGVSGGFTDTQYF; v_gene: TRBV29-1; j_gene: TRBJ2-3
CDR3aa: CARRGGGMNTEAFF; v_gene: TRBV21-1; j_gene: TRBJ1-1
CDR3aa: CASSQGAGVGELFF; v_gene: TRBV3-1; j_gene: TRBJ2-2
CDR3aa: CASSLDSTGMSSYEQYF; v_gene: TRBV11-3; j_gene: TRBJ2-7
CDR3aa: CASSRESQGNEQFF; v_gene: TRBV10-1; j_gene: TRBJ2-1
CDR3aa: CSVEDRAGQGGNEQYF; v_gene: TRBV29-1; j_gene: TRBJ2-7
CDR3aa: CASSDLGAANNEQFF; v_gene: TRBV7-3; j_gene: TRBJ2-1
CDR3aa: CASKESSSYEQYF; v_gene: TRBV19; j_gene: TRBJ2-7
CDR3aa: CASSQAGGQPNYGYTF; v_gene: TRBV4-2; j_gene: TRBJ1-2